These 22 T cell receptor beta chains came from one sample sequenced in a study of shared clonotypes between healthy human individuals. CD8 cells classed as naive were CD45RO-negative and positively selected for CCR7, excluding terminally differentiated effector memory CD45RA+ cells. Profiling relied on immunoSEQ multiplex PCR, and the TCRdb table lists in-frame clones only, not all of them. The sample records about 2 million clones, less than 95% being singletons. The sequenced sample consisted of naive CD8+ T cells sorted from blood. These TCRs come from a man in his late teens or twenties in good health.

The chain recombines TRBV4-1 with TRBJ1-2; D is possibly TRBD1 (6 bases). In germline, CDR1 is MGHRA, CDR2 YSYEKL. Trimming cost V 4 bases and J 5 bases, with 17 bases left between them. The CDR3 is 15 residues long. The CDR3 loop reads CASSPLSGAPYGYTF. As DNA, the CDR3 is TGCGCCAGCAGCCCACTATCGGGGGCTCCATATGGCTACACCTTC.

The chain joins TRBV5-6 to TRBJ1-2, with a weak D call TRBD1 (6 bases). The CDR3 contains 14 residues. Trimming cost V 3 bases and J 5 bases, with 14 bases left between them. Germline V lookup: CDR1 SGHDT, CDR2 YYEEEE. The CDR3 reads CASSWGGDSYGYTF. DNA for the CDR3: TGTGCCAGCAGCTGGGGGGGCGATAGTTATGGCTACACCTTC.

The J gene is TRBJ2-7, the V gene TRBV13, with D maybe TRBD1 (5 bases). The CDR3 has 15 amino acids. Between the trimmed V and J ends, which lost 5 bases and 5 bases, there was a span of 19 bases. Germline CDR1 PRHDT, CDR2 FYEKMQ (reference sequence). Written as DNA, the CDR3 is TGTGCCAGCAGCCCGTCCGGTGACAGCCGCGACGAGCAGTACTTC. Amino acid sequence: CASSPSGDSRDEQYF.

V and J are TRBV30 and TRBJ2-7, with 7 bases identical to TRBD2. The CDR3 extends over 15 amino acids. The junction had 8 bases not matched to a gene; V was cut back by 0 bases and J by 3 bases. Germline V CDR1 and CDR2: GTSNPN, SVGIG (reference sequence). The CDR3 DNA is TGTGCCTGGAGTGTACGTTGGACTAGGGACTACGAGCAGTACTTC. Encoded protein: CAWSVRWTRDYEQYF.

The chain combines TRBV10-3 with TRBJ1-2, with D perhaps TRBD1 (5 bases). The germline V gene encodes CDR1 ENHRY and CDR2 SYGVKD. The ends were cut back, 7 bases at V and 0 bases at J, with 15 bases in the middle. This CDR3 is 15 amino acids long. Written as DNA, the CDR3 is TGTGCCATCACGAGCGTGGGGGAAGCTAACTATGGCTACACCTTC. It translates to CAITSVGEANYGYTF.

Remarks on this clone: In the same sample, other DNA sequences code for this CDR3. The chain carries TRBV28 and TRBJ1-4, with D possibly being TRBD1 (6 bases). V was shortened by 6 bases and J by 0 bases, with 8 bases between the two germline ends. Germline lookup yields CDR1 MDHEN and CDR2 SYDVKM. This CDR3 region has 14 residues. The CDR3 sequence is CASSPGATNEKLFF. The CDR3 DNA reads TGTGCCAGCAGCCCAGGGGCAACTAATGAAAAACTGTTTTTT. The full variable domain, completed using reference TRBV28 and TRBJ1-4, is DVKVTQSSRYLVKRTGEKVFLECVQDMDHENMFWYRQDPGLGLRLIYFSYDVKMKEKGDIPEGYSVSREKKERFSLILESASTNQTSMYLCASSPGATNEKLFFGSGTQLSVL.

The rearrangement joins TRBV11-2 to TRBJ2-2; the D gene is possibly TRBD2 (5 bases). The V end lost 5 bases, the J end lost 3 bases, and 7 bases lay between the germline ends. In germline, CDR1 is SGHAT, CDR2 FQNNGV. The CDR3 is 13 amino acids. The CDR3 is CASSEGYTGELFF. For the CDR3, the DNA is TGTGCCAGCAGCGAGGGCTACACCGGGGAGCTGTTTTTT.

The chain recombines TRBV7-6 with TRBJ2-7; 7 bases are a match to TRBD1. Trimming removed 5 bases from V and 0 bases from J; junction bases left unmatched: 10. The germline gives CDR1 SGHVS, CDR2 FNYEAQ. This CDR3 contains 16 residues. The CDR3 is CASSLGTARSSYEQYF. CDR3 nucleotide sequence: TGTGCCAGCAGCCTCGGGACAGCTCGGAGCTCCTACGAGCAGTACTTC.

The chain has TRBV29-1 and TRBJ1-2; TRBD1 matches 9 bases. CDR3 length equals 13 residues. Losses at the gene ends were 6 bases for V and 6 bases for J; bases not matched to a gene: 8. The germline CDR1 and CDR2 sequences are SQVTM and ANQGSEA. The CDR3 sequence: CSVGPGQGNGYTF. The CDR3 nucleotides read TGCAGCGTCGGTCCGGGACAGGGAAATGGCTACACCTTC.

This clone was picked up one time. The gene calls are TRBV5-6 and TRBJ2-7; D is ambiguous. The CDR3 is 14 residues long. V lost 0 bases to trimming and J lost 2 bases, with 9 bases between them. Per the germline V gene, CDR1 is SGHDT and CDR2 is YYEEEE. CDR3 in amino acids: CASSLAHTAYEQYF. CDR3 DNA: TGTGCCAGCAGCTTGGCACATACCGCCTACGAGCAGTACTTC.

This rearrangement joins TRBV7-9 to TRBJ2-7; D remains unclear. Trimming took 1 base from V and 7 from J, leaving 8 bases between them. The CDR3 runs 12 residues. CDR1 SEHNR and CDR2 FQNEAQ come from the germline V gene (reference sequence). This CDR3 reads CASSLGKLEQYF. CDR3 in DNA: TGTGCCAGCAGCTTAGGGAAGTTAGAGCAGTACTTC. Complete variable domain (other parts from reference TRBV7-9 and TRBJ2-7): DTGVSQNPRHKITKRGQNVTFRCDPISEHNRLYWYRQTLGQGPEFLTYFQNEAQLEKSRLLSDRFSAERPKGSFSTLEIQRTEQGDSAMYLCASSLGKLEQYFGPGTRLTVT.

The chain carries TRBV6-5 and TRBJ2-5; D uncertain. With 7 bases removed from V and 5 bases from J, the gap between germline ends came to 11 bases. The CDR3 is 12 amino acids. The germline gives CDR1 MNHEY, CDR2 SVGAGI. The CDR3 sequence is CASTGMGETQYF. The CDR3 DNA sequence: TGTGCCAGCACGGGCATGGGGGAGACCCAGTACTTC.

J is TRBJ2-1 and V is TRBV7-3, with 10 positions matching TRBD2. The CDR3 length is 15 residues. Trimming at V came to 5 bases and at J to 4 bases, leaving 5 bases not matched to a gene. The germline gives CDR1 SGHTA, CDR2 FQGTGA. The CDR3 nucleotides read TGTGCCAGCAGCCGAAGCGGGGGGGATTACAATGAGCAGTTCTTC. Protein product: CASSRSGGDYNEQFF. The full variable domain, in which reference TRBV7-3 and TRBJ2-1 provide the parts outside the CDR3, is GAGVSQTPSNKVTEKGKYVELRCDPISGHTALYWYRQSLGQGPEFLIYFQGTGAADDSGLPNDRFFAVRPEGSVSTLKIQRTERGDSAVYLCASSRSGGDYNEQFFGPGTRLTVL.

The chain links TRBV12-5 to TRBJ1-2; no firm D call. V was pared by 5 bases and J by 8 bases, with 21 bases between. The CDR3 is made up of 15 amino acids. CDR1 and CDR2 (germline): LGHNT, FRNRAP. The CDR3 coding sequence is TGTGCTAGTGGTATAGACATCCGGGGTGAGGAGGGCTACACCTTC. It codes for CASGIDIRGEEGYTF.

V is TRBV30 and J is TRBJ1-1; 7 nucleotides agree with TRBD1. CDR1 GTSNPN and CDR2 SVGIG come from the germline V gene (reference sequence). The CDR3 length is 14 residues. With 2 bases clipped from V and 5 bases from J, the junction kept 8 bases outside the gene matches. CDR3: CAWSTGTAHTEAFF. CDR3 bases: TGTGCCTGGAGTACTGGGACAGCTCATACTGAAGCTTTCTTT.

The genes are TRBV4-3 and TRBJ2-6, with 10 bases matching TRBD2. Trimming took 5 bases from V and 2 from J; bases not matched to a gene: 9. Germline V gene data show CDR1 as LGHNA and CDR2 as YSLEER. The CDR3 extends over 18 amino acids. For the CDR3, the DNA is TGCGCCAGCAGCTCACAGCGGGAGGGCCTAGCTGGGGCCAACGTCCTGACTTTC. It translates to CASSSQREGLAGANVLTF.

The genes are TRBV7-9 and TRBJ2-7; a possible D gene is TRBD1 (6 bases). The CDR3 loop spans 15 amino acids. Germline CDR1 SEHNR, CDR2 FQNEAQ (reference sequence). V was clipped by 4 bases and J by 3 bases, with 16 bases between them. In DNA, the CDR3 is TGTGCCAGCAGCTCCGACAGGATCAGGGGCTACGAGCAGTACTTC. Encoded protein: CASSSDRIRGYEQYF.

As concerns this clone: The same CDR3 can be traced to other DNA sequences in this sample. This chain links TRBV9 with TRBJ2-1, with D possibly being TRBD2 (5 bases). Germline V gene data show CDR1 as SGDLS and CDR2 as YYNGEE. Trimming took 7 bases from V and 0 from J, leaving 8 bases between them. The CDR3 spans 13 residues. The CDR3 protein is CASGRGSYNEQFF. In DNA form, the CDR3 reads TGTGCCAGCGGGAGAGGCTCCTACAATGAGCAGTTCTTC. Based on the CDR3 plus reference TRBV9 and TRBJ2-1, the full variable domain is DSGVTQTPKHLITATGQRVTLRCSPRSGDLSVYWYQQSLDQGLQFLIQYYNGEERAKGNILERFSAQQFPDLHSELNLSSLELGDSALYFCASGRGSYNEQFFGPGTRLTVL.

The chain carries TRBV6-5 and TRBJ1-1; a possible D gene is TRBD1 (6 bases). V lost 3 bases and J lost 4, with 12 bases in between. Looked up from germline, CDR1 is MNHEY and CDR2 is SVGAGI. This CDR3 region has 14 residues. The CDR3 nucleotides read TGTGCCAGCAGTTATGGGGGGCCGGGCACTGAAGCTTTCTTT. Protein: CASSYGGPGTEAFF.

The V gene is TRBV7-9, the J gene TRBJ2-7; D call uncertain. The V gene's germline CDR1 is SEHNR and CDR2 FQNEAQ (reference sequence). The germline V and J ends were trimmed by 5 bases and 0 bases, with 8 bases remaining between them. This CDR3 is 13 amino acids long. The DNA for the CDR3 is TGTGCCAGCAGCCCCGACATCTCCTACGAGCAGTACTTC. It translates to CASSPDISYEQYF.

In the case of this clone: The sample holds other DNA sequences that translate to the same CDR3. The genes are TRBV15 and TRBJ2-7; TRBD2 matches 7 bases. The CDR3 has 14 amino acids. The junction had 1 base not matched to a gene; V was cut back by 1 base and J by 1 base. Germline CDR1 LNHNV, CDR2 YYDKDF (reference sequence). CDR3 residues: CATSRAGGSYEQYF. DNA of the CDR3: TGTGCCACCAGCAGAGCGGGGGGTTCCTACGAGCAGTACTTC.

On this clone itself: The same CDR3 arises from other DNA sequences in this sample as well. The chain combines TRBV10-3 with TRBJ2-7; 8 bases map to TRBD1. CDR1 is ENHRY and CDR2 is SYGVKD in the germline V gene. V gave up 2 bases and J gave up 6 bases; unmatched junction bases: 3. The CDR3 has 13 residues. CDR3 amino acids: CAISEDRGGEQYF. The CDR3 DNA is TGTGCCATCAGTGAGGACAGGGGAGGCGAGCAGTACTTC.